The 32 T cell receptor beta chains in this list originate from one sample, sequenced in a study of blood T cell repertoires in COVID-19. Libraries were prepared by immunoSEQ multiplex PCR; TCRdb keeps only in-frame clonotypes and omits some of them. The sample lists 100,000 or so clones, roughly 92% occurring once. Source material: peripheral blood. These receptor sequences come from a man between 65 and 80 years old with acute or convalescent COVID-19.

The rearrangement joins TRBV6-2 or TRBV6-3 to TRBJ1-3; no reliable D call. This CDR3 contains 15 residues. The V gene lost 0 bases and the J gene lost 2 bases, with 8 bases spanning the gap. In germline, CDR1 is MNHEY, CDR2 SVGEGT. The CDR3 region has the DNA TGTGCCAGCAGTTACTCGAGAGGGACTGGAAACACCATATATTTT. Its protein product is CASSYSRGTGNTIYF.

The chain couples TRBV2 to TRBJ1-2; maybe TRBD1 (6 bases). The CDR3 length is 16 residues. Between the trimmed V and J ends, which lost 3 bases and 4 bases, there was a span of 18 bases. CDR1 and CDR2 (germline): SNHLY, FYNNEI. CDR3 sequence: CASSDFGHRAGYGYTF. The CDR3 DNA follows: TGTGCCAGCAGTGATTTCGGGCACAGGGCTGGCTATGGCTACACCTTC.

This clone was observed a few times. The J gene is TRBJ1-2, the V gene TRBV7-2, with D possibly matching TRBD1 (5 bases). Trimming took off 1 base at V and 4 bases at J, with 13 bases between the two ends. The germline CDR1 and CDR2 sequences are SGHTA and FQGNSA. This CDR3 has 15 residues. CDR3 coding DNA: TGTGCCAGCAGCTTAGGTACAGGAGGGCTCTATGGCTACACCTTC. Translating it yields CASSLGTGGLYGYTF.

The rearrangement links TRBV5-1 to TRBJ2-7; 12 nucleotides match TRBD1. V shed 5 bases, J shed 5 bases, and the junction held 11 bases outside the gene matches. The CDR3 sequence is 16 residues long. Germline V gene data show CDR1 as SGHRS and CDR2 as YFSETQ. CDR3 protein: CASRTGTGGLEDEQYF. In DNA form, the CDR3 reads TGCGCCAGCAGGACCGGGACAGGGGGCTTGGAGGACGAGCAGTACTTC.

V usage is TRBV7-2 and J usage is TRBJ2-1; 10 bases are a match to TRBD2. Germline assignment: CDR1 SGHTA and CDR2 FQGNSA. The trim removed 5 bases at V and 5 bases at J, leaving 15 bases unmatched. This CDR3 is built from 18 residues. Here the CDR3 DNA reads TGTGCCAGCAGCAGACGGCCCTCCTTAGCGGGGGGAAACAATGAGCAGTTCTTC. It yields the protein CASSRRPSLAGGNNEQFF.

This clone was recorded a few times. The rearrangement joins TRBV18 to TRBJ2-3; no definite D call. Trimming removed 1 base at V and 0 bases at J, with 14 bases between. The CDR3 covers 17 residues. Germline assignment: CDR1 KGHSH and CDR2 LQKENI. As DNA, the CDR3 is TGTGCCAGCTCACCACTTTCCCCGGGTAGGAGCACAGATACGCAGTATTTT. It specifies CASSPLSPGRSTDTQYF.

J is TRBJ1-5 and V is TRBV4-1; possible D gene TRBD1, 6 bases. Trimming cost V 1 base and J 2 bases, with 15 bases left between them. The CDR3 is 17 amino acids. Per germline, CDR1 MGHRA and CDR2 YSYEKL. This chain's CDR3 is CASSQAPTGAGNQPQHF. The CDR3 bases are TGCGCCAGCAGCCAAGCTCCGACAGGAGCGGGCAATCAGCCCCAGCATTTT.

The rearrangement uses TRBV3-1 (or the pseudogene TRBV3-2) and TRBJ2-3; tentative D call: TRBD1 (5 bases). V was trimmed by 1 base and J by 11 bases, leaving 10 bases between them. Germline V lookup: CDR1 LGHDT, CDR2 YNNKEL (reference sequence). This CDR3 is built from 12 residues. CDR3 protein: CASSQGAGLQYF. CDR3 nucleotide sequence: TGTGCCAGCAGCCAAGGGGCAGGGCTGCAGTATTTT.

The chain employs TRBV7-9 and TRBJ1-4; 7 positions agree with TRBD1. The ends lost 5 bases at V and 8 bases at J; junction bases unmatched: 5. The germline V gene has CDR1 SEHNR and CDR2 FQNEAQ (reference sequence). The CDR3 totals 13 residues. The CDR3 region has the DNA TGTGCCAGCAGCGGACAGGAGTACGAAAAACTGTTTTTT. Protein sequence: CASSGQEYEKLFF.

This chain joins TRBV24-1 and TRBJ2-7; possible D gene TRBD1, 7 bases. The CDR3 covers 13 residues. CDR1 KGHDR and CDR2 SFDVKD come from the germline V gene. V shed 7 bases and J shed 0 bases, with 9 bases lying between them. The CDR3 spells CATRRDSSYEQYF. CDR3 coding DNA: TGTGCCACCAGGCGGGACAGCTCCTACGAGCAGTACTTC.

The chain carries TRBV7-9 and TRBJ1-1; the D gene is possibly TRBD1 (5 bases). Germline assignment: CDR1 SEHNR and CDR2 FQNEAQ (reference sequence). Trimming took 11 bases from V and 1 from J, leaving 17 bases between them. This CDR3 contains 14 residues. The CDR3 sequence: CAASRDSGNTEAFF. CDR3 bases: TGTGCCGCGTCACGGGACTCGGGGAACACTGAAGCTTTCTTT.

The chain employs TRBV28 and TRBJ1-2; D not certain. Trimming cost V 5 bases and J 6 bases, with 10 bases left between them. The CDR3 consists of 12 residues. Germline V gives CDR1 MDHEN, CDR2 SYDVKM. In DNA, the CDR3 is TGTGCCAGCAGTGACTTGGTTCATGGCTACACCTTC. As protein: CASSDLVHGYTF.

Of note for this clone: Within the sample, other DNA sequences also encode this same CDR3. As DNA, the CDR3 is TGTGCCAGCAGTCCGGACAGGAACTATGGCTACACCTTC. Protein sequence: CASSPDRNYGYTF. The chain combines TRBV5-4 with TRBJ1-2, with TRBD1 identical over 7 bases. After removal of 5 bases from V and 2 bases from J, the junction contained 3 bases not matched to a gene. The CDR3 spans 13 residues. Germline V gives CDR1 SGHNT, CDR2 YYREEE (reference sequence).

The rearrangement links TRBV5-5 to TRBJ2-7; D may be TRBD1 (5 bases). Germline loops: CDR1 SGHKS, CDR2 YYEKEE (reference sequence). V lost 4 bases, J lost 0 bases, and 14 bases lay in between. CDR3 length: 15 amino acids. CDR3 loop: CASSQGVISSYEQYF. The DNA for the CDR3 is TGTGCCAGCAGCCAAGGGGTTATAAGCTCCTACGAGCAGTACTTC.

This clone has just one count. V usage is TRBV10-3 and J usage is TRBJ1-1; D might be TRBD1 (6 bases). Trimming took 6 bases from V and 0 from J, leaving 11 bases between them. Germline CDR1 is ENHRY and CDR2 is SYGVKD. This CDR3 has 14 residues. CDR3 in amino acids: CAIRDTGMNTEAFF. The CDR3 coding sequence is TGTGCCATCAGGGACACAGGGATGAACACTGAAGCTTTCTTT.

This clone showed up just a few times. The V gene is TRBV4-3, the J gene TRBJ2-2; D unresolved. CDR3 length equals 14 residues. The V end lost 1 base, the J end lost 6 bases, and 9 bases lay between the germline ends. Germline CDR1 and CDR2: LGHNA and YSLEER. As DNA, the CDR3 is TGCGCCAGCAGCCAAGTGATAGAGGCCGGGGAGCTGTTTTTT. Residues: CASSQVIEAGELFF.

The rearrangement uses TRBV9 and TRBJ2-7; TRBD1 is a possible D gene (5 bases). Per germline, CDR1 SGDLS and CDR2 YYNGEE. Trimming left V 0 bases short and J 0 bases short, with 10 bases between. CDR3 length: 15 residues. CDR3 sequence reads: CASSVGGRSSYEQYF. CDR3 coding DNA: TGTGCCAGCAGCGTAGGGGGCCGTAGCTCCTACGAGCAGTACTTC.

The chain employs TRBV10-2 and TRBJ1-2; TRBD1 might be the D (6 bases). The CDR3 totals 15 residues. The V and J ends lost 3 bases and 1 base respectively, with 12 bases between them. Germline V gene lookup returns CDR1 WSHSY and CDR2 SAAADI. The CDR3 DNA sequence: TGCGCCAGCAGTGAACTATTCAGGGGTAACTATGGCTACACCTTC. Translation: CASSELFRGNYGYTF.

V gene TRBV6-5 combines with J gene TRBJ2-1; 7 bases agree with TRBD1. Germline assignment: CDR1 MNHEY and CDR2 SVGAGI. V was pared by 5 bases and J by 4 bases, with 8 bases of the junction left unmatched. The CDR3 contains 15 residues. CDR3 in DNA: TGTGCCAGCAGTCCAAGGGGGCTCTCTTACAATGAGCAGTTCTTC. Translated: CASSPRGLSYNEQFF.

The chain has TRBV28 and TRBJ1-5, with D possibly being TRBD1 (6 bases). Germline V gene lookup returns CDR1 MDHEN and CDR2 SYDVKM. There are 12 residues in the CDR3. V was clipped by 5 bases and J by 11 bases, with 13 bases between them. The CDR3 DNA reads TGTGCCAGCAGTCAAACACAGGGAGCCCAGCATTTT. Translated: CASSQTQGAQHF.

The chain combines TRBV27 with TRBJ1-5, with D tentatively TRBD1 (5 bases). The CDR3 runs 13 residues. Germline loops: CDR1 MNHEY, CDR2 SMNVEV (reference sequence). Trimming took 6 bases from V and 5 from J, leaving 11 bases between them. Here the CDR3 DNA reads TGTGCCAGCAGAAGGACACCATATCAGCCCCAGCATTTT. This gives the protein CASRRTPYQPQHF.

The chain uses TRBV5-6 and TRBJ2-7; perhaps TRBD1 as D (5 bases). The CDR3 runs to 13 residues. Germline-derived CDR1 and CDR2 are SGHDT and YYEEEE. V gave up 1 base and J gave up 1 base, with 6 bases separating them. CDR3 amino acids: CASSLRGSYEQYF. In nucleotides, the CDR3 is TGTGCCAGCAGCTTGAGGGGTTCCTACGAGCAGTACTTC.

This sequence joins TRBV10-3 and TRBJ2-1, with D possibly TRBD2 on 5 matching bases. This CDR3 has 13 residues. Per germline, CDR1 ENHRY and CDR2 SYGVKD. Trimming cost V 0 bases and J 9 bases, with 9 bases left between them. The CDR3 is CAISESRGLEQFF. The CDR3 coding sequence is TGTGCCATCAGTGAGTCGAGAGGGCTTGAGCAGTTCTTC.

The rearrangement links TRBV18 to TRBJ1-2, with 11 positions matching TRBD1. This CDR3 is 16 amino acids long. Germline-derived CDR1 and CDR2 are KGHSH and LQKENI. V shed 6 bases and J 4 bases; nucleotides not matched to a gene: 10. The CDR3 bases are TGTGCCAGCTCCCCCGGGACAGGGGGATCCGGCTATGGCTACACCTTC. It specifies CASSPGTGGSGYGYTF.

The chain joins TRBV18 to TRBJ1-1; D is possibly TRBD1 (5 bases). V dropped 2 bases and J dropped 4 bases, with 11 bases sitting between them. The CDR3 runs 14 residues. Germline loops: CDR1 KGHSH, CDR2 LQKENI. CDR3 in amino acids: CASSPSGVGTEAFF. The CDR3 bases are TGTGCCAGCTCACCATCGGGGGTGGGCACTGAAGCTTTCTTT.

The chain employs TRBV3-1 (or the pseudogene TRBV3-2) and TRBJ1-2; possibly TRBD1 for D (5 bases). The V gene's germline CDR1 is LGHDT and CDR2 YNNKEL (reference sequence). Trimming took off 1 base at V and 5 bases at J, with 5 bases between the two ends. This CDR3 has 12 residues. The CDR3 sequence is CASSQGTYGYTF. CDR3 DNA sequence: TGTGCCAGCAGCCAAGGGACATATGGCTACACCTTC.

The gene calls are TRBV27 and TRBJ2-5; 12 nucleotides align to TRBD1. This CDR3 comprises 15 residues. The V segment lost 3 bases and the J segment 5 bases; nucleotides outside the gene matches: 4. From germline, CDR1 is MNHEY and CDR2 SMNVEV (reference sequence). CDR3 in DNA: TGTGCCAGCAGTTTGGGGACAGGGGGCGGGGAGACCCAGTACTTC. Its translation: CASSLGTGGGETQYF.

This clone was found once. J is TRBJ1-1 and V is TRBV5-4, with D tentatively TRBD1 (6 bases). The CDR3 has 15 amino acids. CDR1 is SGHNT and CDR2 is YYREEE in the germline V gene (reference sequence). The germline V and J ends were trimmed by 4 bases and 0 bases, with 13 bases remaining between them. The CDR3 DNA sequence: TGTGCCAGCAGCGAGAGGACAGACTTGAACACTGAAGCTTTCTTT. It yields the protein CASSERTDLNTEAFF.

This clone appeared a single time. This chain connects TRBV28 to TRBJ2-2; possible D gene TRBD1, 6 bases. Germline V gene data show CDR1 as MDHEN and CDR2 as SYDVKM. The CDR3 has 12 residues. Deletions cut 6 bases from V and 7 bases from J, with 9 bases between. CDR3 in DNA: TGTGCCAGCAGCCAGGGGCTCGGGGAGCTGTTTTTT. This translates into CASSQGLGELFF.

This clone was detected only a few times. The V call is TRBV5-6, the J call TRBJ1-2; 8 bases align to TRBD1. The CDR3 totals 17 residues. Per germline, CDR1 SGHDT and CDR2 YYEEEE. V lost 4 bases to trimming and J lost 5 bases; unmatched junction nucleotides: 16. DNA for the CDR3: TGTGCCAGCAGCACAACCGGGACAGGAACCCAGGGGTATGGCTACACCTTC. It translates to CASSTTGTGTQGYGYTF.

The CDR3 DNA reads as TGTGCCAGCAGCCAAGCCGGGACTAGCGGGAGGGCGCGCACAGATACGCAGTATTTT. Amino acid sequence: CASSQAGTSGRARTDTQYF. The chain has TRBV6-2 or TRBV6-3 and TRBJ2-3; 16 bases align to TRBD2. CDR1 MNHEY and CDR2 SVGEGT come from the germline V gene. This CDR3 is built from 19 residues. The ends lost 6 bases at V and 1 base at J; junction bases unmatched: 10.

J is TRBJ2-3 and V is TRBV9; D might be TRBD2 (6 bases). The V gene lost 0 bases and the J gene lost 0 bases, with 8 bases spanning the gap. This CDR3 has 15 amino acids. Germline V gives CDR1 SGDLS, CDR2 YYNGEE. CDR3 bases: TGTGCCAGCAGCGTAGAAGGGACTAGCACAGATACGCAGTATTTT. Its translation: CASSVEGTSTDTQYF. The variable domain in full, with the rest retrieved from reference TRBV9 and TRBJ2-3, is DSGVTQTPKHLITATGQRVTLRCSPRSGDLSVYWYQQSLDQGLQFLIQYYNGEERAKGNILERFSAQQFPDLHSELNLSSLELGDSALYFCASSVEGTSTDTQYFGPGTRLTVL.